These 3 T cell receptor beta chains were sequenced from one sample in a study of blood T cell repertoires in COVID-19. Sequenced by immunoSEQ multiplex PCR; TCRdb stores in-frame clones only, minus some. The sample lists 100,000 to 150,000 clones, about 86% occurring once. The sequenced sample consisted of peripheral blood. Source of these receptors: a woman aged 45-59 years with acute or convalescent COVID-19.

This clone came up a few times. The chain has TRBV5-1 and TRBJ1-4; TRBD1 is a possible D gene (6 bases). Trimming cost V 4 bases and J 6 bases, with 22 bases left between them. This CDR3 region has 17 residues. Germline-derived CDR1 and CDR2 are SGHRS and YFSETQ. The CDR3 spells CASSLNPPQGGDEKLFF. For the CDR3, the DNA is TGCGCCAGCAGCCTCAATCCACCACAGGGAGGGGATGAAAAACTGTTTTTT. Combining the CDR3 with reference TRBV5-1 and TRBJ1-4 gives the whole variable domain KAGVTQTPRYLIKTRGQQVTLSCSPISGHRSVSWYQQTPGQGLQFLFEYFSETQRNKGNFPGRFSGRQFSNSRSEMNVSTLELGDSALYLCASSLNPPQGGDEKLFFGSGTQLSVL.

The chain joins TRBV2 to TRBJ1-1, with 8 bases that match TRBD1. CDR1 is SNHLY and CDR2 is FYNNEI in the germline V gene. The ends lost 4 bases at V and 4 bases at J; junction bases unmatched: 5. The length of the CDR3 is 14 residues. The CDR3 spells CASSVQGGATEAFF. In DNA, the CDR3 is TGTGCCAGCAGTGTACAGGGGGGGGCCACTGAAGCTTTCTTT.

J is TRBJ2-7 and V is TRBV5-8; 9 bases are shared with TRBD1. J gave up 2 bases and V 0 bases, and 0 bases lay outside the gene matches. This CDR3 comprises 14 residues. CDR1 and CDR2 from the germline V gene are SGHTS and YDEGEE. As DNA, the CDR3 is TGTGCCAGCAGCTTGGGGACAGGGGCCTACGAGCAGTACTTC. It is translated as CASSLGTGAYEQYF. Filled out from reference TRBV5-8 and TRBJ2-7, the complete variable domain reads EAGVTQSPTHLIKTRGQQATLRCSPISGHTSVYWYQQALGLGLQFLLWYDEGEERNRGNFPPRFSGRQFPNYSSELNVNALELEDSALYLCASSLGTGAYEQYFGPGTRLTVT.